This T cell receptor beta chain stems from a study of T-cell memory formation after mild COVID-19. Background on the study: Each donor largely had its own TCR clusters.

This clonotype has only a few counts. Its specificity is not known. TCRdb reprocessed the 5' RACE reads via MiXCR and lists one record per CDR3 protein. The table records fewer than 600,000 distinct CDR3 sequences, less than 25% of them present only once. Study-wide results and caveats: The study found contracting CD4+ clones mainly in CM and EM and contracting CD8+ clones in EMRA. Clones shrinking between day 15 and 85 showed a balanced CD4/CD8 split, and those that grew later tilted toward CD4+.

CDR1 and CDR2 from the germline V gene are DFQATT and SNEGSKA (reference sequence). V was trimmed by 3 bases and J by 1 base, leaving 15 bases between them. The CDR3 spans 15 residues. The sequence derives from an adult woman who had mild COVID-19 (a few samples of this study predate the infection). Cell type and time point are not known. Sequenced sample: PBMCs or a T cell subset sorted from them (not recorded which). The gene calls are TRBV20-1 and TRBJ2-5; perhaps TRBD1 as D (6 bases). This CDR3 is CSARTAGAIQETQYF. The CDR3 DNA is TGCAGTGCTAGGACGGCAGGGGCAATCCAAGAGACCCAGTACTTC.